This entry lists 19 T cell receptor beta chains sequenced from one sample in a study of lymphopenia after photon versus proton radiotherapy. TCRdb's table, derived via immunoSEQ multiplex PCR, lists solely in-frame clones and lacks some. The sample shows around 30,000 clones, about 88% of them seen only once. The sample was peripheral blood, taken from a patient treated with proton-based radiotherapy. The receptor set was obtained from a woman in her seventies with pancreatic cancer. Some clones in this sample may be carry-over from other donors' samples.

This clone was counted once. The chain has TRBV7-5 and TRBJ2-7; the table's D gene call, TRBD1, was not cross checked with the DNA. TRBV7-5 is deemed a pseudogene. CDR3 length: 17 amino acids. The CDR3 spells CARSHPTGPFEFYEQYF. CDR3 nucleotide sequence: TGTGCCAGAAGCCATCCGACAGGACCCTTCGAGTTCTACGAGCAGTACTTC.

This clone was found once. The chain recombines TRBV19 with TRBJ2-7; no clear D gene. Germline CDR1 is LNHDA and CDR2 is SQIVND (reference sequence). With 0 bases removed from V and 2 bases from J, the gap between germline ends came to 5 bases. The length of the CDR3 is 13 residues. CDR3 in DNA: TGTGCCAGTAGTATAGATTTGGCCTACGAGCAGTACTTC. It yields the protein CASSIDLAYEQYF. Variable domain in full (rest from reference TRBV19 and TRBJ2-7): DGGITQSPKYLFRKEGQNVTLSCEQNLNHDAMYWYRQDPGQGLRLIYYSQIVNDFQKGDIAEGYSVSREKKESFPLTVTSAQKNPTAFYLCASSIDLAYEQYFGPGTRLTVT.

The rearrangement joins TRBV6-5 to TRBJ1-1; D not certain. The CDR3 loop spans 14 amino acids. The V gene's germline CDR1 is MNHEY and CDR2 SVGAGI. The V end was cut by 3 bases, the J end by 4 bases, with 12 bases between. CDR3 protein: CASSYERGTTEAFF. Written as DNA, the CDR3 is TGTGCCAGCAGTTATGAACGGGGTACCACTGAAGCTTTCTTT.

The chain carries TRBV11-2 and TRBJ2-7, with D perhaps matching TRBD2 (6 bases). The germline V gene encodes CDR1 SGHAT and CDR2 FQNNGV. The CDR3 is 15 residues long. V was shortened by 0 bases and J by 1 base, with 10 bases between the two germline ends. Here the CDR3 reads CASSLDFGSSYEQYF. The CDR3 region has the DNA TGTGCCAGCAGCTTAGATTTCGGGAGTTCCTACGAGCAGTACTTC. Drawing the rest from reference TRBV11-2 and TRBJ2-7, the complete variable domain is EAGVAQSPRYKIIEKRQSVAFWCNPISGHATLYWYQQILGQGPKLLIQFQNNGVVDDSQLPKDRFSAERLKGVDSTLKIQPAKLEDSAVYLCASSLDFGSSYEQYFGPGTRLTVT.

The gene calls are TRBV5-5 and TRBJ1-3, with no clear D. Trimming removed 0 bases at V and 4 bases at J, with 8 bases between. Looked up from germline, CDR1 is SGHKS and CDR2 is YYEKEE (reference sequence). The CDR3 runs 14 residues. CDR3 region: CASSLGTHGNTIYF. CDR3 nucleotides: TGTGCCAGCAGCTTGGGGACGCACGGAAACACCATATATTTT.

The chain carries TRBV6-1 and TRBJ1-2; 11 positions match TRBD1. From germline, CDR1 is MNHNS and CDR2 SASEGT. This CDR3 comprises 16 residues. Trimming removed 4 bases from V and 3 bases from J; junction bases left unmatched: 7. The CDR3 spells CASSGTGGPNYYGYTF. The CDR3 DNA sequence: TGTGCCAGCAGTGGGACAGGGGGCCCCAACTACTATGGCTACACCTTC.

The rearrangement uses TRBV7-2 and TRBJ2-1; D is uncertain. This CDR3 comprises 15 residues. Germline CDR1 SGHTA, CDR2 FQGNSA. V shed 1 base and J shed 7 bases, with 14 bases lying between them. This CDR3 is CASSLGGQVGNEQFF. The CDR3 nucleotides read TGTGCCAGCAGCTTAGGAGGTCAGGTTGGAAATGAGCAGTTCTTC.

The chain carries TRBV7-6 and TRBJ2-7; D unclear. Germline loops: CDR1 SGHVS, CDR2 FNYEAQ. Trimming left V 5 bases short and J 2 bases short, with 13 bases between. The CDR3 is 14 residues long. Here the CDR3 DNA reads TGTGCCAGCAGCGGACCTCCGCGACCCTACGAGCAGTACTTC. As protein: CASSGPPRPYEQYF.

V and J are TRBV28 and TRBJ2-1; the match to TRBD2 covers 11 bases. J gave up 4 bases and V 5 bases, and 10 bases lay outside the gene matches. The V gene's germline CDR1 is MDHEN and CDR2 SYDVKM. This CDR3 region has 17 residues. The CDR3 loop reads CASSPNSGRASYNEQFF. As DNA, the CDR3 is TGTGCCAGCAGTCCCAATAGCGGGAGGGCTTCGTACAATGAGCAGTTCTTC.

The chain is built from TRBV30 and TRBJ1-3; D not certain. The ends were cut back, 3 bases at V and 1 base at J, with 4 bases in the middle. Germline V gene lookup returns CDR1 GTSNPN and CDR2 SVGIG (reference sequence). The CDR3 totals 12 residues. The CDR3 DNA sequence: TGTGCCTGGAGACAATCTGGAAACACCATATATTTT. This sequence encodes CAWRQSGNTIYF.

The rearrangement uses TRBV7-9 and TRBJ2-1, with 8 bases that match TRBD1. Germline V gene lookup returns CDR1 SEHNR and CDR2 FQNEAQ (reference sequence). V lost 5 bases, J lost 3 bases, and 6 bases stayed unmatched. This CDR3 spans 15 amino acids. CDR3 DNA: TGTGCCAGCAGCCAGGGGACAGGACTCTACAATGAGCAGTTCTTC. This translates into CASSQGTGLYNEQFF.

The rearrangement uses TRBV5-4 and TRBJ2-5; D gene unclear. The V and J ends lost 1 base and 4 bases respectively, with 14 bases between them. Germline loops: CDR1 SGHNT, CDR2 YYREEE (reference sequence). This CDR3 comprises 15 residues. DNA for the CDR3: TGTGCCAGCAGCTTGTTTCCCCTTCCTGGAGAGACCCAGTACTTC. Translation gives CASSLFPLPGETQYF. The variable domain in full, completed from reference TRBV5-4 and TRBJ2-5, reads ETGVTQSPTHLIKTRGQQVTLRCSSQSGHNTVSWYQQALGQGPQFIFQYYREEENGRGNFPPRFSGLQFPNYSSELNVNALELDDSALYLCASSLFPLPGETQYFGPGTRLLVL.

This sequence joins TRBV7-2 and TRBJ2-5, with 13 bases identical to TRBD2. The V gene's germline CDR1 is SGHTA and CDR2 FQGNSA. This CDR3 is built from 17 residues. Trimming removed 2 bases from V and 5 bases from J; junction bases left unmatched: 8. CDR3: CASSLSGLAGTTETQYF. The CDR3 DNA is TGTGCCAGCAGCTTATCGGGACTAGCGGGAACGACGGAGACCCAGTACTTC.

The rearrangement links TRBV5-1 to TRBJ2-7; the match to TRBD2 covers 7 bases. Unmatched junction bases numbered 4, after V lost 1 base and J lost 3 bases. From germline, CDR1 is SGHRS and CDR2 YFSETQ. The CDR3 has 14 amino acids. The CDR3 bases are TGCGCCAGCAGCTTGAGCGGGAATAACTACGAGCAGTACTTC. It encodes CASSLSGNNYEQYF.

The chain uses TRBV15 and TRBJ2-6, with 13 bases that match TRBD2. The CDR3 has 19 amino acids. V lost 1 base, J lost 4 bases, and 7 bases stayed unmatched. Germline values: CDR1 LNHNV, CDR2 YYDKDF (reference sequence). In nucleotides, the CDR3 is TGTGCCACCAGCAGAGGCATAGGGACTAGCGGGACCGGGGCCAACGTCCTGACTTTC. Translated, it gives CATSRGIGTSGTGANVLTF.

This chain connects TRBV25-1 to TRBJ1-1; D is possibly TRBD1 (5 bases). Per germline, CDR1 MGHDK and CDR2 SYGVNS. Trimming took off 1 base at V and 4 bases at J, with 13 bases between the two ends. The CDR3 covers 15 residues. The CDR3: CASSELDLGTTEAFF. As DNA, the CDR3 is TGTGCCAGCAGTGAATTAGACCTCGGGACCACTGAAGCTTTCTTT.

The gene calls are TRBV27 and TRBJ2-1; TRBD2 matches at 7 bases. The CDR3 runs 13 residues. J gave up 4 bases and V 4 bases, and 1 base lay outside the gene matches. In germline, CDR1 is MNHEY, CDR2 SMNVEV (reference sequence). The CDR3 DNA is TGTGCCAGCAGTTCGGGACTATACAATGAGCAGTTCTTC. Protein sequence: CASSSGLYNEQFF.

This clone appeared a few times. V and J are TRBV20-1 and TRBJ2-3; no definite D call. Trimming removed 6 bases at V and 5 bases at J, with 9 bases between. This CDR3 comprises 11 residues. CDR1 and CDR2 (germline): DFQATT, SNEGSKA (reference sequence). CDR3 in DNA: TGCAGTGCAACCTTGGTAGATACGCAGTATTTT. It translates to CSATLVDTQYF.

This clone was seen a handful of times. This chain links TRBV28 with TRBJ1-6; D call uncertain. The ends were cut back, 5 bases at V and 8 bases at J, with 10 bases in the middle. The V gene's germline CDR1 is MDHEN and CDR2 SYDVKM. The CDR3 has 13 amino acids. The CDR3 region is CASSPLGDSPLHF. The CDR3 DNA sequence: TGTGCCAGCAGTCCTCTCGGTGATTCACCCCTCCACTTT.